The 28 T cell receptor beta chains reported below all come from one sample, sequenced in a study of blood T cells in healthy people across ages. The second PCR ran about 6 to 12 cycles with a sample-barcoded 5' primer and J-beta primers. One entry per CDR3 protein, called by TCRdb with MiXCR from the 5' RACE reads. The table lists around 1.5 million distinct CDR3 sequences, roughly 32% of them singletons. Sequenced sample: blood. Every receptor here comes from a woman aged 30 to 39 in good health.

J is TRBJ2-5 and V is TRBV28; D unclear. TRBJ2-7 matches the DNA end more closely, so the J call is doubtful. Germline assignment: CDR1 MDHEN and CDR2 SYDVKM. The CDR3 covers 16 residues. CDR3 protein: CASSQGPHSAPYEQYF. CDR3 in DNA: TGTGCCAGCAGTCAAGGCCCCCACAGTGCACCCTACGAGCAGTACTTC.

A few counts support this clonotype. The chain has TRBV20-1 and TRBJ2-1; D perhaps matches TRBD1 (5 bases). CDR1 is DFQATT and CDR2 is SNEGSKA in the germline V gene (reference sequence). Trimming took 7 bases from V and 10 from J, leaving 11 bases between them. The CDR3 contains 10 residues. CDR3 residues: CSGLRGEQFF. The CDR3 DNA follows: TGCAGTGGCCTTAGGGGCGAGCAGTTCTTC.

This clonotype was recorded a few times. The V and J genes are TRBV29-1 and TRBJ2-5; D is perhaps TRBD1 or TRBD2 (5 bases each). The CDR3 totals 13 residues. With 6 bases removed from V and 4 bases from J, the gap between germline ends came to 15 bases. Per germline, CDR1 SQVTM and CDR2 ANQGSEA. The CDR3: CSVGPGPLETQYF. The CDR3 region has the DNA TGCAGCGTAGGGCCGGGACCACTAGAGACCCAGTACTTC.

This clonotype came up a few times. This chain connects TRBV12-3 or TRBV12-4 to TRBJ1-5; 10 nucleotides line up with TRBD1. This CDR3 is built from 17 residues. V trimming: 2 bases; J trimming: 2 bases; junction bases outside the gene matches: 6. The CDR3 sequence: CASSLRGQGQGNQPQHF. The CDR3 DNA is TGTGCCAGCAGTTTAAGGGGACAGGGGCAAGGCAATCAGCCCCAGCATTTT.

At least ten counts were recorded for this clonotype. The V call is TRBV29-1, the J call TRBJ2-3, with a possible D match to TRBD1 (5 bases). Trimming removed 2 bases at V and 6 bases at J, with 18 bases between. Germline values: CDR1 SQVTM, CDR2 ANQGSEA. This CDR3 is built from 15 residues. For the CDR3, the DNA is TGCAGCGTTGAACCTATCACCAGGGAAGGGGATACGCAGTATTTT. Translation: CSVEPITREGDTQYF.

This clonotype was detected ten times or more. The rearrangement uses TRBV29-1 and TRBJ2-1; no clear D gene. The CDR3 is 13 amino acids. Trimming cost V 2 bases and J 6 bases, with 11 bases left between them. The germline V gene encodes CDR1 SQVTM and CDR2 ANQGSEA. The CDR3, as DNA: TGCAGCGTTGAACCAGGTTTTAGCAATGAGCAGTTCTTC. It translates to CSVEPGFSNEQFF.

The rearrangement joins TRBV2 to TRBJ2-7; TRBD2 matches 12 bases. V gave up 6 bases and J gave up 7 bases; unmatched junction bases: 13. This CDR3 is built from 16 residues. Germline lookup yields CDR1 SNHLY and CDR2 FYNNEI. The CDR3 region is CASSGATSGGGEEQYF. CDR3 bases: TGTGCCAGCAGCGGCGCGACTAGCGGGGGAGGAGAGGAGCAGTACTTC.

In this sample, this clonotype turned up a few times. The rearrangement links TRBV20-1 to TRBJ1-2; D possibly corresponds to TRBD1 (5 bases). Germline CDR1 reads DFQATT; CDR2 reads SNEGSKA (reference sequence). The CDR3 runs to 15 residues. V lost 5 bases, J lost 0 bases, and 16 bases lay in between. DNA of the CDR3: TGCAGTGCTGGCCTGGGGGGAGCGACTAACTATGGCTACACCTTC. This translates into CSAGLGGATNYGYTF.

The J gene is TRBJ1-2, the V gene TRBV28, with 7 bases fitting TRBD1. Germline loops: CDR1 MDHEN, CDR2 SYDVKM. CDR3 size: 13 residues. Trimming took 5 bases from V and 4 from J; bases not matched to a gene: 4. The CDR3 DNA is TGTGCCAGCAGTACAGGGGTGGCCTATGGCTACACCTTC. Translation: CASSTGVAYGYTF.

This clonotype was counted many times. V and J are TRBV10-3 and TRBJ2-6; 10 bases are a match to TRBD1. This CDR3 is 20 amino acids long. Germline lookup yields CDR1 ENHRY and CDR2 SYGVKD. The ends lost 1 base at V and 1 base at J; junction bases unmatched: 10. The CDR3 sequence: CAISELAGTGVWSGANVLTF. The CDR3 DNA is TGTGCCATCAGTGAGTTGGCCGGGACAGGGGTTTGGTCTGGGGCCAACGTCCTGACTTTC.

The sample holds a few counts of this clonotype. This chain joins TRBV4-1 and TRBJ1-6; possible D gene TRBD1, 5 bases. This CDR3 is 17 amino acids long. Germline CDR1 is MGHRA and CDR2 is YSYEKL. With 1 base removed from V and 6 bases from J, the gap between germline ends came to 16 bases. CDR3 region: CASSQAGAGTANSPLHF. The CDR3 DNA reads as TGCGCCAGCAGCCAAGCCGGGGCCGGGACGGCTAATTCACCCCTCCACTTT.

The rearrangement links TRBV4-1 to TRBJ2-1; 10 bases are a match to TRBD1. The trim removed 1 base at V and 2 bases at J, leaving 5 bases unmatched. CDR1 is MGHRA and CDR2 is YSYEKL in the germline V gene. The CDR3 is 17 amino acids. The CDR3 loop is CASSQVYDRGPYNEQFF. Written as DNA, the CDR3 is TGCGCCAGCAGCCAAGTATACGACAGGGGGCCCTACAATGAGCAGTTCTTC.

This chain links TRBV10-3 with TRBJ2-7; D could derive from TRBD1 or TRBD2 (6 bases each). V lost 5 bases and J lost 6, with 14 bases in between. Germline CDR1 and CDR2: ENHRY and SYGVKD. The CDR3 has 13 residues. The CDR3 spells CAISQTGAGEQYF. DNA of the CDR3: TGTGCCATCAGTCAGACGGGGGCGGGCGAGCAGTACTTC.

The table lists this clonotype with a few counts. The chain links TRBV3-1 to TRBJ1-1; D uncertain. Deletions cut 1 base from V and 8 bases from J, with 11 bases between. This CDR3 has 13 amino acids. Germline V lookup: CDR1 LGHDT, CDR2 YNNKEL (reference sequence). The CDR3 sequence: CASSQAVVAEAFF. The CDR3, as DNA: TGTGCCAGCAGCCAAGCAGTGGTCGCGGAAGCTTTCTTT.

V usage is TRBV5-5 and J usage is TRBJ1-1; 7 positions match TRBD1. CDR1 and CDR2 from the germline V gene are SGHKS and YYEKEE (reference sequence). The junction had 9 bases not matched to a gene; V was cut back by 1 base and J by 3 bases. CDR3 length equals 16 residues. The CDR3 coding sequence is TGTGCCAGCAGCTTGCAAGCAGGGGGAGCGTACACTGAAGCTTTCTTT. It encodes CASSLQAGGAYTEAFF.

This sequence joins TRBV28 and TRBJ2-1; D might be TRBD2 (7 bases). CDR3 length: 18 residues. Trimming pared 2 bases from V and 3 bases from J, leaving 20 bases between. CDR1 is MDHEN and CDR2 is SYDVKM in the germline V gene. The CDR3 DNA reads TGTGCCAGCAGTTTAGTAAGATTAGGGGGAGGGCGCTACAATGAGCAGTTCTTC. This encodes CASSLVRLGGGRYNEQFF.

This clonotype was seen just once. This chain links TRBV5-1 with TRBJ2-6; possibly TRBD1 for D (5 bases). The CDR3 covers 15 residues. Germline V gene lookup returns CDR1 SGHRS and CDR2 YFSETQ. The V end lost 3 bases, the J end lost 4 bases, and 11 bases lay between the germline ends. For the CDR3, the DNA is TGCGCCAGCAGCTGGGGCCTAGAGGGGGCCAACGTCCTGACTTTC. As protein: CASSWGLEGANVLTF.

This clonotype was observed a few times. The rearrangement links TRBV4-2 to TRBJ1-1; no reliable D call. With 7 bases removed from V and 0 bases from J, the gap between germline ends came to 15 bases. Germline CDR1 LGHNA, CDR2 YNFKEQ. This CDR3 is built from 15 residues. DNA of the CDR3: TGTGCCAGCAATCGAGCGGAGGGAATGAACACTGAAGCTTTCTTT. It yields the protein CASNRAEGMNTEAFF.

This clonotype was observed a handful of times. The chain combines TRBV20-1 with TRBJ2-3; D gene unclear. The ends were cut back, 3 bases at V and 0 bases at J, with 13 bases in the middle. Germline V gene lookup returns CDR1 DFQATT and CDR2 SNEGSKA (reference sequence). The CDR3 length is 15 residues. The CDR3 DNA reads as TGCAGTGCTAGTCGTAAGGGTTCTAGCACAGATACGCAGTATTTT. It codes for CSASRKGSSTDTQYF.

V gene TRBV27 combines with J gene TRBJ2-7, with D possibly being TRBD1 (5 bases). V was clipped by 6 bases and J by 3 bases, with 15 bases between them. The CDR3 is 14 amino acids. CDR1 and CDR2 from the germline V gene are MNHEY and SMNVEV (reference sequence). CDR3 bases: TGTGCCAGCAGCCCCGACAGTACGTTCTACGAGCAGTACTTC. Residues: CASSPDSTFYEQYF.

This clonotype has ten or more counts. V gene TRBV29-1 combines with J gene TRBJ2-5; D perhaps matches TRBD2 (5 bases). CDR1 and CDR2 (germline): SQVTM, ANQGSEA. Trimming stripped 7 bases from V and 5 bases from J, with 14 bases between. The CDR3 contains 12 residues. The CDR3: CSAGRGGETQYF. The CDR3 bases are TGCAGCGCGGGGAGAGGTGGGGAGACCCAGTACTTC.

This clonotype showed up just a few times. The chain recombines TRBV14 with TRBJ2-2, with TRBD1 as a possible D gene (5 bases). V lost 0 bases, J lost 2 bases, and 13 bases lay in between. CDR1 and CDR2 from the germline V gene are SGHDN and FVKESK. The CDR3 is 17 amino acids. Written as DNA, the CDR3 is TGTGCCAGCAGCCAAGACCCAGGGAATCCTAACACCGGGGAGCTGTTTTTT. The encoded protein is CASSQDPGNPNTGELFF.

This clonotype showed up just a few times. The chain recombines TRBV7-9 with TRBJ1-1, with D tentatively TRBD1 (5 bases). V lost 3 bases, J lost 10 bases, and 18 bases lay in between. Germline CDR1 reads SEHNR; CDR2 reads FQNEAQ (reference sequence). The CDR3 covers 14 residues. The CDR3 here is CASSFTSGVGGAFF. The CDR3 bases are TGTGCCAGCAGCTTTACCTCGGGCGTGGGGGGAGCTTTCTTT.

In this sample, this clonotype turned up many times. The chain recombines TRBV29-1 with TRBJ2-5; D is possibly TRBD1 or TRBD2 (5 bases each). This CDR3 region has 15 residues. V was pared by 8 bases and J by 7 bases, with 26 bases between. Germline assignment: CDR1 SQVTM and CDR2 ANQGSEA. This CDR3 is CSMTISGTDLWTQYF. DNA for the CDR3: TGCAGCATGACGATCTCCGGGACCGACCTCTGGACCCAGTACTTC.

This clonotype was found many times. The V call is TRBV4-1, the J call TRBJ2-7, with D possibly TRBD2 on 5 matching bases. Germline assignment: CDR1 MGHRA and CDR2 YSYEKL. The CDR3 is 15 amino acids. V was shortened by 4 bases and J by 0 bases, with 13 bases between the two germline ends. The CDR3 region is CASSLTGSVSYEQYF. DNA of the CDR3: TGCGCCAGCAGCCTAACGGGGAGCGTCTCCTACGAGCAGTACTTC.

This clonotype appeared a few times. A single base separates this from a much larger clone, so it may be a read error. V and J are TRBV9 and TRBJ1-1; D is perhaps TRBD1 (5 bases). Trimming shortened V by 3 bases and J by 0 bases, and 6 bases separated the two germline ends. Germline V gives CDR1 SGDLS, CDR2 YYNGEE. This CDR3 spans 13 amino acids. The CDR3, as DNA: TGTGCCAGCAGCGCGGACATGAACACTGAAGCTTTCTTT. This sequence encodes CASSADMNTEAFF.

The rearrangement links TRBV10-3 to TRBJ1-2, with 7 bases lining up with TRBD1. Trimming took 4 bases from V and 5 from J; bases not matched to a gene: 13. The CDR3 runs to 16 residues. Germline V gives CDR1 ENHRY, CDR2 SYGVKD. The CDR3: CAISAPLQGPKYGYTF. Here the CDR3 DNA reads TGTGCCATCAGTGCCCCCCTACAGGGGCCGAAGTATGGCTACACCTTC.

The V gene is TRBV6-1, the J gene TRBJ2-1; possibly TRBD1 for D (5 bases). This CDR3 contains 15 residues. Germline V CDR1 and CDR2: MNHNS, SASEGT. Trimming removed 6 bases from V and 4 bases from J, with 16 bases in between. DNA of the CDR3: TGTGCCAGCAGGGTGCCGCAGGGTACTTACAATGAGCAGTTCTTC. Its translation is CASRVPQGTYNEQFF.